The 26 T cell receptor beta chains below come from one sample, sequenced in a study of PD-L1 blockade in urothelial cancer. Profiled with immunoSEQ multiplex PCR; TCRdb holds only in-frame clones, not every one. The sample carries roughly 46,000 clones, about 85% recorded once. Time point given: peripheral blood 6 weeks after treatment start. The specimen was PBMCs, collected around atezolizumab (anti-PD-L1) treatment. The receptors derive from a man in his forties or fifties with urothelial cancer.

V usage is TRBV5-4 and J usage is TRBJ2-5, with a weak D call TRBD2 (6 bases). The V and J ends lost 0 bases and 5 bases respectively, with 11 bases between them. Germline CDR1 and CDR2: SGHNT and YYREEE (reference sequence). CDR3 size: 14 residues. CDR3 sequence reads: CASSLERAWETQYF. As DNA, the CDR3 is TGTGCCAGCAGCTTGGAGCGGGCGTGGGAGACCCAGTACTTC.

The CDR3 loop is CASSSRSLVSEQYF. The CDR3 bases are TGTGCCAGCAGCTCCCGGTCCCTGGTTAGCGAGCAGTACTTC. V and J are TRBV11-2 and TRBJ2-7, with D unclear. The V gene lost 4 bases and the J gene lost 6 bases, with 16 bases spanning the gap. The CDR3 has 14 residues. The germline V gene encodes CDR1 SGHAT and CDR2 FQNNGV. Supplemented by reference TRBV11-2 and TRBJ2-7, the full variable domain reads EAGVAQSPRYKIIEKRQSVAFWCNPISGHATLYWYQQILGQGPKLLIQFQNNGVVDDSQLPKDRFSAERLKGVDSTLKIQPAKLEDSAVYLCASSSRSLVSEQYFGPGTRLTVT.

The chain joins TRBV6-5 to TRBJ2-1; 10 bases are a match to TRBD2. Germline V gene data show CDR1 as MNHEY and CDR2 as SVGAGI. The V gene end was trimmed by 2 bases and the J gene end by 9 bases; junction bases not matched to a gene: 7. The CDR3 runs to 15 residues. CDR3 residues: CASSYPPSGGGEQFF. The CDR3 DNA is TGTGCCAGCAGTTACCCTCCTAGCGGGGGAGGTGAGCAGTTCTTC.

The DNA of the CDR3 is TGTGCCAGCAGCCCTCGGCAGGGTACCTACGAGCAGTACTTC. This translates into CASSPRQGTYEQYF. The chain recombines TRBV9 with TRBJ2-7; a weak D match, TRBD1 (5 bases). The ends were cut back, 4 bases at V and 2 bases at J, with 13 bases in the middle. Germline CDR1 SGDLS, CDR2 YYNGEE. This CDR3 region has 14 residues.

The gene calls are TRBV11-2 and TRBJ2-3; D is uncertain. Germline values: CDR1 SGHAT, CDR2 FQNNGV. The germline V and J ends were trimmed by 4 bases and 4 bases, with 12 bases remaining between them. CDR3 size: 14 residues. Written as DNA, the CDR3 is TGTGCCAGCAGCTCCCCGCGCCGCGCAGATACGCAGTATTTT. Its translation: CASSSPRRADTQYF. Variable domain in full (rest from reference TRBV11-2 and TRBJ2-3): EAGVAQSPRYKIIEKRQSVAFWCNPISGHATLYWYQQILGQGPKLLIQFQNNGVVDDSQLPKDRFSAERLKGVDSTLKIQPAKLEDSAVYLCASSSPRRADTQYFGPGTRLTVL.

This rearrangement joins TRBV7-9 to TRBJ2-3; TRBD1 matches at 10 bases. With V trimmed by 5 bases and J by 4 bases, 3 bases remained unmatched. The CDR3 runs to 14 residues. CDR1 and CDR2 from the germline V gene are SEHNR and FQNEAQ (reference sequence). The CDR3 sequence: CASSPGTGADTQYF. As DNA, the CDR3 is TGTGCCAGCAGCCCGGGGACAGGGGCAGATACGCAGTATTTT. Combining the CDR3 with reference TRBV7-9 and TRBJ2-3 gives the whole variable domain DTGVSQNPRHKITKRGQNVTFRCDPISEHNRLYWYRQTLGQGPEFLTYFQNEAQLEKSRLLSDRFSAERPKGSFSTLEIQRTEQGDSAMYLCASSPGTGADTQYFGPGTRLTVL.

The CDR3 loop is CASSKDRLNSPLHF. CDR3 DNA sequence: TGTGCCAGCTCAAAAGACAGGTTGAATTCACCCCTCCACTTT. This chain connects TRBV18 to TRBJ1-6; possibly TRBD1 for D (6 bases). Germline V CDR1 and CDR2: KGHSH, LQKENI. V dropped 5 bases and J dropped 7 bases, with 12 bases sitting between them. The CDR3 has 14 amino acids. The full variable domain, with the rest looked up from reference TRBV18 and TRBJ1-6, is NAGVMQNPRHLVRRRGQEARLRCSPMKGHSHVYWYRQLPEEGLKFMVYLQKENIIDESGMPKERFSAEFPKEGPSILRIQQVVRGDSAAYFCASSKDRLNSPLHFGNGTRLTVT.

The rearrangement links TRBV18 to TRBJ2-1; TRBD2 matches 12 bases. The germline V gene has CDR1 KGHSH and CDR2 LQKENI. Trimming removed 1 base from V and 15 bases from J; junction bases left unmatched: 13. The CDR3 spans 16 residues. The chain's CDR3 is CASSPLSSGRAPGWFF. In nucleotides, the CDR3 is TGTGCCAGCTCACCACTGTCTAGCGGGAGGGCCCCTGGTTGGTTCTTC.

The V and J genes are TRBV7-2 and TRBJ2-5; D is perhaps TRBD2 (6 bases). Per germline, CDR1 SGHTA and CDR2 FQGNSA. CDR3 length: 17 residues. Trimming removed 5 bases at V and 4 bases at J, with 23 bases between. CDR3 coding DNA: TGTGCCAGCAGCAGTACGTGGAGGGTAGCGGTCAGAGAGACCCAGTACTTC. Translating gives CASSSTWRVAVRETQYF.

This chain connects TRBV10-3 to TRBJ2-1; TRBD2 matches at 10 bases. The CDR3 is made up of 17 amino acids. V dropped 3 bases and J dropped 9; count of bases not matched to a gene: 14. Germline values: CDR1 ENHRY, CDR2 SYGVKD. The CDR3 region has the DNA TGTGCCATCAGTGACTCTCTAGCGGGAGCGGTTAACGGTGAGCAGTTCTTC. It codes for CAISDSLAGAVNGEQFF.

The CDR3: CASSFERNEQFF. The CDR3 region has the DNA TGTGCCAGCAGTTTTGAGCGCAATGAGCAGTTCTTC. The chain joins TRBV28 to TRBJ2-1; D uncertain. The V and J ends lost 3 bases and 6 bases respectively, with 6 bases between them. The CDR3 has 12 residues. Germline-derived CDR1 and CDR2 are MDHEN and SYDVKM. Drawing the rest from reference TRBV28 and TRBJ2-1, the complete variable domain is DVKVTQSSRYLVKRTGEKVFLECVQDMDHENMFWYRQDPGLGLRLIYFSYDVKMKEKGDIPEGYSVSREKKERFSLILESASTNQTSMYLCASSFERNEQFFGPGTRLTVL.

The chain links TRBV6-5 to TRBJ2-5, with no clear D. Germline V gives CDR1 MNHEY, CDR2 SVGAGI. The CDR3 consists of 12 residues. V dropped 7 bases and J dropped 0 bases, with 6 bases sitting between them. In DNA, the CDR3 is TGTGCCAGCAACAGTTACCAAGAGACCCAGTACTTC. It specifies CASNSYQETQYF.

V gene TRBV5-1 combines with J gene TRBJ2-7; TRBD1 aligns across 7 bases. CDR3 length: 13 residues. The germline CDR1 and CDR2 sequences are SGHRS and YFSETQ. Trimming removed 7 bases from V and 3 bases from J; junction bases left unmatched: 7. The CDR3, as DNA: TGCGCCAGCCGCAGGGACAGCCTCTACGAGCAGTACTTC. Amino acid sequence: CASRRDSLYEQYF. Full variable domain (rest looked up from reference TRBV5-1 and TRBJ2-7): KAGVTQTPRYLIKTRGQQVTLSCSPISGHRSVSWYQQTPGQGLQFLFEYFSETQRNKGNFPGRFSGRQFSNSRSEMNVSTLELGDSALYLCASRRDSLYEQYFGPGTRLTVT.

This clone appeared once. The chain is built from TRBV10-3 and TRBJ1-1; TRBD1 matches 7 bases. Germline CDR1 is ENHRY and CDR2 is SYGVKD. The trim removed 10 bases at V and 2 bases at J, leaving 7 bases unmatched. The length of the CDR3 is 13 residues. CDR3 residues: CASKTGTNTEAFF. CDR3 DNA: TGTGCCAGTAAGACAGGGACTAACACTGAAGCTTTCTTT.

J is TRBJ2-7 and V is TRBV6-5; the match to TRBD1 covers 7 bases. Germline V gene lookup returns CDR1 MNHEY and CDR2 SVGAGI. This CDR3 is built from 15 residues. V gave up 6 bases and J gave up 0 bases; unmatched junction bases: 8. The CDR3 bases are TGTGCCAGCAGGCGCCGGGACAGAAGCTCCTACGAGCAGTACTTC. It yields the protein CASRRRDRSSYEQYF.

Regarding this clone: One junction end does not reproduce the germline sequence, and a read error may be involved. The rearrangement uses TRBV7-2 and TRBJ2-6; 11 bases map to TRBD2. The length of the CDR3 is 17 residues. Germline lookup yields CDR1 SGHTA and CDR2 FQGNSA. The CDR3 here is CASTLAGGASGANVLTF. The CDR3 DNA is TGTGCCAGCACCTTAGCGGGAGGGGCTTCTGGGGCCAACGTCCTGACTTTC.

In its sample, this clone was seen a few times. The chain joins TRBV30 to TRBJ2-7, with TRBD2 matching 8 bases. This CDR3 spans 14 amino acids. The germline gives CDR1 GTSNPN, CDR2 SVGIG (reference sequence). V was clipped by 5 bases and J by 3 bases; unmatched bases: 9. Written as DNA, the CDR3 is TGTGCCTGGCAAGCGGGAGTTAACGTCTACGAGCAGTACTTC. Translation: CAWQAGVNVYEQYF.

This chain joins TRBV19 and TRBJ1-2; TRBD1 is a possible D gene (5 bases). The CDR3 is made up of 14 amino acids. V lost 9 bases and J lost 3, with 17 bases in between. Per the germline V gene, CDR1 is LNHDA and CDR2 is SQIVND (reference sequence). The CDR3, as DNA: TGTGCCAGCAAACCAAGGGGAAAGGACTATGGCTACACCTTC. Translating it yields CASKPRGKDYGYTF.

The V and J genes are TRBV4-1 and TRBJ2-1; TRBD2 aligns across 12 bases. Germline values: CDR1 MGHRA, CDR2 YSYEKL. J gave up 8 bases and V 2 bases, and 10 bases lay outside the gene matches. The CDR3 has 17 amino acids. The CDR3 here is CASSQPSLAGGPHEQFF. CDR3 DNA: TGCGCCAGCAGCCAACCTTCCCTAGCGGGAGGGCCTCATGAGCAGTTCTTC.

The rearrangement uses TRBV30 and TRBJ1-1, with D maybe TRBD1 (5 bases). The CDR3 extends over 15 amino acids. Between the trimmed V and J ends, which lost 7 bases and 2 bases, there was a span of 20 bases. The germline V gene has CDR1 GTSNPN and CDR2 SVGIG (reference sequence). Here the CDR3 DNA reads TGTGCCTCAAATACCAAGGGACTCCCCAACACTGAAGCTTTCTTT. It codes for CASNTKGLPNTEAFF.

V is TRBV19 and J is TRBJ2-7; D perhaps matches TRBD1 (6 bases). Trimming removed 5 bases from V and 6 bases from J, with 11 bases in between. Germline V gives CDR1 LNHDA, CDR2 SQIVND (reference sequence). The CDR3 loop spans 12 amino acids. The CDR3 coding sequence is TGTGCCAGTAGTCCAGGGGCATCCGAGCAGTACTTC. Amino acids: CASSPGASEQYF. Using reference TRBV19 and TRBJ2-7 for the parts outside the CDR3, the full variable domain is DGGITQSPKYLFRKEGQNVTLSCEQNLNHDAMYWYRQDPGQGLRLIYYSQIVNDFQKGDIAEGYSVSREKKESFPLTVTSAQKNPTAFYLCASSPGASEQYFGPGTRLTVT.

V and J are TRBV19 and TRBJ2-1; 8 positions match TRBD2. J lost 5 bases, V lost 7 bases, and 7 bases had no gene match. Germline V gene sequence: CDR1 LNHDA, CDR2 SQIVND (reference sequence). The CDR3 loop spans 14 amino acids. The DNA of the CDR3 is TGTGCCAGTACTTCCGGGGGGGGCCACAATGAGCAGTTCTTC. This gives the protein CASTSGGGHNEQFF.

This clone was counted a few times. The chain joins TRBV7-8 to TRBJ2-1; 11 bases are a match to TRBD2. This CDR3 has 18 residues. Germline assignment: CDR1 SGHVS and CDR2 FQNEAQ. V trimming: 8 bases; J trimming: 0 bases; junction bases outside the gene matches: 12. CDR3 sequence reads: CASLLGLAGWSSYNEQFF. The CDR3 DNA reads as TGTGCCAGCCTATTAGGACTAGCGGGCTGGAGCTCCTACAATGAGCAGTTCTTC.

The chain employs TRBV6-1 and TRBJ2-5; tentative D call: TRBD1 (5 bases). The CDR3 consists of 17 residues. The V gene's germline CDR1 is MNHNS and CDR2 SASEGT. Trimming left V 3 bases short and J 0 bases short, with 17 bases between. The CDR3 DNA reads as TGTGCCAGCAGTGATCTCCTGGGGCACCGAAACCAAGAGACCCAGTACTTC. Its translation: CASSDLLGHRNQETQYF.

The CDR3 region has the DNA TGTGCCAGCAGTGGGTCTAGCGAGGGTACGCAGTATTTT. Translating gives CASSGSSEGTQYF. This chain connects TRBV6-4 to TRBJ2-3; possible D gene TRBD2, 6 bases. Trimming pared 4 bases from V and 8 bases from J, leaving 13 bases between. Germline loops: CDR1 MRHNA, CDR2 SNTAGT. This CDR3 has 13 residues.

This chain connects TRBV5-1 to TRBJ2-7; 9 bases map to TRBD1. Germline V CDR1 and CDR2: SGHRS, YFSETQ. J lost 3 bases, V lost 4 bases, and 8 bases had no gene match. CDR3 length: 15 amino acids. CDR3 protein: CASSATRGQGYEQYF. In nucleotides, the CDR3 is TGCGCCAGCAGCGCTACGAGGGGACAGGGCTACGAGCAGTACTTC.